This is a list of T cell receptor beta chains from one sample in a study of blood T cell repertoires in COVID-19. Using immunoSEQ multiplex PCR, the repertoire was profiled, and TCRdb retains in-frame clones only, with some absent. This table has about 79,000 clones, approximately 90% appearing once. The sample taken for sequencing was peripheral blood. These receptors all stem from a man aged 45-65 years with active COVID-19. The CDR3 runs from the conserved cysteine through the conserved F or W. Each record gives: clone size, J gene, V gene, D gene, CDR3 DNA, CDR3 protein. The D gene is left open where the match is weak. Rows may omit the clone size; those that give it use once, few, many or a size class.

>.|TRBJ1-3|TRBV5-4|.
TGTGCCAGCAGCTTGGACAGCTCTGGAAACACCATATATTTT
CASSLDSSGNTIYF
>.|TRBJ1-2|TRBV10-3|.
TGTGCCATCAGTGAGGGCCAGCGAAACTATGGCTACACCTTC
CAISEGQRNYGYTF
>once|TRBJ1-3|TRBV6-5|.
TGTGCCAGCAGTTACAGTCCATCAGATGGAAACACCATATATTTT
CASSYSPSDGNTIYF
>.|TRBJ1-2|TRBV21-1|.
TGTGCCAGCAGCAACCCCCGGGGGAAAGATAATTTGGGTTACTATGGCTACACCTTC
CASSNPRGKDNLGYYGYTF
>.|TRBJ1-6|TRBV6-5|.
TGTGCCAGCAACGCACAGGTCGGTATCCTCCACTTT
CASNAQVGILHF
>.|TRBJ2-1|TRBV5-4|.
TGTGCCAGCAGCTCCGGGGCCCGGGCAGGAGGGAATGAGCAGTTCTTC
CASSSGARAGGNEQFF
>.|TRBJ1-1|TRBV18|TRBD1
TGTGCCAGCTCAGGGGACAGGGCCACTGAAGCTTTCTTT
CASSGDRATEAFF
>.|TRBJ2-2|TRBV5-1|TRBD2
TGCGCCAGCAGCTTTGGTATAGCGGGTACGAACACCGGGGAGCTGTTTTTT
CASSFGIAGTNTGELFF
>.|TRBJ2-7|TRBV9|TRBD2
TGTGCCAGCAGCGCTAGCGGGACGAGGAACGAGCAGTACTTC
CASSASGTRNEQYF
>few|TRBJ2-2|TRBV28|TRBD2
TGTGCCAGCGGACTAGAGGGTAGCGGGGAGCTGTTTTTT
CASGLEGSGELFF
>.|TRBJ2-1|TRBV5-1|.
TGCGCCAGCAGCTTGTCGGAGGAGGGAGAGCAGTTCTTC
CASSLSEEGEQFF
>.|TRBJ1-1|TRBV6-5|TRBD1
TGTGCCAGCAGACACCGGGACAGGGGAAACACTGAAGCTTTCTTT
CASRHRDRGNTEAFF
>.|TRBJ1-4|TRBV7-2|.
TGTGCCAGCAGTGGAGGGGGAGGGAATGAAAAACTGTTTTTT
CASSGGGGNEKLFF
>few|TRBJ1-2|TRBV5-1|TRBD1
TGCGCCAGCAGCCCAGGACAGGGGGATTACTATGGCTACACCTTC
CASSPGQGDYYGYTF
>.|TRBJ1-3|TRBV9|.
TGTGCCAGCGGAGGGAGCTCTGGAAACACCATATATTTT
CASGGSSGNTIYF
>.|TRBJ2-7|TRBV2|.
TGTGCCAGCAGGGACTTAGTCTCCCAGGGGTCCTACGAGCAGTACTTC
CASRDLVSQGSYEQYF
>.|TRBJ2-5|TRBV18|.
TGTGCCAGCTCAAACTCATTTATGGGCGAGACCCAGTACTTC
CASSNSFMGETQYF
>.|TRBJ2-1|TRBV7-3|TRBD2
TGTGCCAGCAGCTTGTCGACTAGCTGGGGTGATGAGCAGTTCTTC
CASSLSTSWGDEQFF
>.|TRBJ1-1|TRBV28|.
TGTGCCAGCAGTTTATCAGGGATGAACACTGAAGCTTTCTTT
CASSLSGMNTEAFF
>.|TRBJ2-6|TRBV18|TRBD1
TGTGCCAGCTCAGCTGACAGGGGCCAGGCTTTC
CASSADRGQAF
>.|TRBJ2-7|TRBV3-1/TRBV3-2|TRBD1
TGTGCCAGCAGCCCAGGGGGCAGGGGGGCCGAGCAGTACTTC
CASSPGGRGAEQYF
>once|TRBJ2-3|TRBV28|TRBD2
TGTGCCAGCACCCTAGCGGGGGTTCCAGATACGCAGTATTTT
CASTLAGVPDTQYF
>.|TRBJ2-5|TRBV9|TRBD2
TGTGCCAGCAGCGTGGGACTAGCGGGAGACGGGGTGACCCAGTACTTC
CASSVGLAGDGVTQYF
>once|TRBJ2-1|TRBV6-5|TRBD2
TGTGCCAGCACTTATAGCGGGGACTACAATGAGCAGTTCTTC
CASTYSGDYNEQFF
>once|TRBJ2-7|TRBV10-1|TRBD1
TGCGCCAGCAGTGAGGGACAGGGGTCCTACGAGCAGTACTTC
CASSEGQGSYEQYF
>.|TRBJ2-7|TRBV5-4|TRBD2
TGTGCCAGCAGCTTGGGTCTAGCGGGCTCCTACGAGCAGTACTTC
CASSLGLAGSYEQYF
>.|TRBJ1-4|TRBV7-9|.
TGTGCCAGCAGCCCAGGCGGGGAGGGGCCAACTAATGAAAAACTGTTTTTT
CASSPGGEGPTNEKLFF
>.|TRBJ1-4|TRBV28|.
TGTGCCAGCAGTTTACCACGAGGAAAACTGTTTTTT
CASSLPRGKLFF
>.|TRBJ2-2|TRBV6-2/TRBV6-3|.
TGTGCCAGCAGTTATGAGACAGCGGGGGAGCTGTTTTTT
CASSYETAGELFF
>.|TRBJ2-7|TRBV10-2|TRBD2
TGCGCCAGCAGAGCGGGGCTCAACGAGCAGTACTTC
CASRAGLNEQYF
>.|TRBJ1-2|TRBV7-2|TRBD1
TGTGCCAGCAGCTCAAGGACAGGGGATGACTATGGCTACACCTTC
CASSSRTGDDYGYTF
>.|TRBJ1-2|TRBV2|TRBD1
TGTGCCAGCAGGCAGGGGGAGTATGGCTACACCTTC
CASRQGEYGYTF
>.|TRBJ2-7|TRBV5-1|TRBD2
TGCGCCAGCAGCTTCACAGGGACTAGCGGGTCGGGAACCTACGAGCAGTACTTC
CASSFTGTSGSGTYEQYF
>once|TRBJ2-1|TRBV4-1|.
TGCGCCAGCAGCCAACTAAGGGGTTACAATGAGCAGTTCTTC
CASSQLRGYNEQFF
>.|TRBJ2-1|TRBV7-8|.
TGTGCCAGCAGCTTGAAGTTGAGGAAAGCAGAGCAGTTCTTC
CASSLKLRKAEQFF
>.|TRBJ1-5|TRBV7-8|.
TGTGCCAGCAGCCTAGCCCCCCTCGGGGGGAGCAATCAGCCCCAGCATTTT
CASSLAPLGGSNQPQHF
>.|TRBJ2-5|TRBV27|.
TGTGCCAGCAGCCTTAGGAGCGTTGAGACCCAGTACTTC
CASSLRSVETQYF
>.|TRBJ1-4|TRBV11-2|.
TGTGCCAGCAGCCTCGACAGTTTAAAAAAACTGTTTTTT
CASSLDSLKKLFF
>once|TRBJ2-5|TRBV19|TRBD1
TGTGCCAGTAGCAACCGACAGGGCGAGACCCAGTACTTC
CASSNRQGETQYF
>.|TRBJ2-7|TRBV9|.
TGTGCCAGCAGCGCACAGGGTGGTAACGAGCAGTACTTC
CASSAQGGNEQYF
>.|TRBJ2-1|TRBV7-9|TRBD2
TGTGCCAGCAGCGTGGGACTAGCGGGGAGGGGCTCCTACAATGAGCAGTTCTTC
CASSVGLAGRGSYNEQFF
>.|TRBJ2-3|TRBV27|.
TGTGCCAGCAGTTTTCGGAGCGAGGCAGATACGCAGTATTTT
CASSFRSEADTQYF
>.|TRBJ1-5|TRBV3-1/TRBV3-2|TRBD1
TGTGCCAGCAGCCAAGATCACAGGGGTGGTCAGCCCCAGCATTTT
CASSQDHRGGQPQHF
>.|TRBJ1-2|TRBV19|.
TGTGCCAGTACAACAGGCCGGGGACTTGAAGCTGGCTACACCTTC
CASTTGRGLEAGYTF
>few|TRBJ1-6|TRBV3-1/TRBV3-2|.
TGTGCCAGCAGCCGGCTTCGGGGAAATTCACCCCTCCACTTT
CASSRLRGNSPLHF
>once|TRBJ2-5|TRBV27|TRBD2
TGTGCCAGCAGTTTTGGTACTAGCGGAGGCGGAGAGACCCAGTACTTC
CASSFGTSGGGETQYF
>.|TRBJ1-1|TRBV29-1|.
TGCAGCGTTTGGGCGCGGGGGACTGAAGCTTTCTTT
CSVWARGTEAFF
>.|TRBJ1-4|TRBV28|TRBD1
TGTGCCAGCAGATCCCTACAGGGGAGGAGTGAGGCTCTGTTTTTT
CASRSLQGRSEALFF
>.|TRBJ2-7|TRBV12-5|TRBD1
TGTGCTAGTGGTCCCCGGGACAGGGGGTTCCACGAGCAGTACTTC
CASGPRDRGFHEQYF
>.|TRBJ1-1|TRBV28|.
TGTGCCAGCAGTTTATCTACAGAAAGTACTGAAGCTTTCTTT
CASSLSTESTEAFF
>.|TRBJ2-3|TRBV5-1|.
TGCGCCAGCAGCTTGGTCCGGGATACGCAGTATTTT
CASSLVRDTQYF
>once|TRBJ2-5|TRBV28|.
TGTGCCAGCAGTTATGGGCCTACGGGGGGCGGCTACTCAGGGACCCAGTACTTC
CASSYGPTGGGYSGTQYF
>.|TRBJ1-2|TRBV5-1|.
TGCGCCAGCAGCTTGGATCAGGGTCTTGAGGGCTACACCTTC
CASSLDQGLEGYTF
>once|TRBJ2-6|TRBV3-1/TRBV3-2|.
TGTGCCAGCAGCCTACGGGCAGGGGCCCTCCTATATTCTGGGGCCAACGTCCTGACTTTC
CASSLRAGALLYSGANVLTF
>.|TRBJ2-5|TRBV5-6|.
TGTGCCAGCAGCTCACCCCGGGGGGCTGAGACCCAGTACTTC
CASSSPRGAETQYF
>.|TRBJ2-1|TRBV7-3|TRBD2
TGTGCCAGCAGCCTCACAACTACTAGCGGAACCTACAATGAGCAGTTCTTC
CASSLTTTSGTYNEQFF
>.|TRBJ2-5|TRBV6-5|.
TGTGCCAGCTTGGGGGCAGGGCAAGAGACCCAGTACTTC
CASLGAGQETQYF
>.|TRBJ2-7|TRBV6-5|TRBD1
TGTGCCAGCCGCCGGACAGGGCCCTACGAGCAGTACTTC
CASRRTGPYEQYF
>.|TRBJ2-1|TRBV11-2|.
TGTGCCAGCAGCTTAGGCGGGAACTACAATGAGCAGTTCTTC
CASSLGGNYNEQFF